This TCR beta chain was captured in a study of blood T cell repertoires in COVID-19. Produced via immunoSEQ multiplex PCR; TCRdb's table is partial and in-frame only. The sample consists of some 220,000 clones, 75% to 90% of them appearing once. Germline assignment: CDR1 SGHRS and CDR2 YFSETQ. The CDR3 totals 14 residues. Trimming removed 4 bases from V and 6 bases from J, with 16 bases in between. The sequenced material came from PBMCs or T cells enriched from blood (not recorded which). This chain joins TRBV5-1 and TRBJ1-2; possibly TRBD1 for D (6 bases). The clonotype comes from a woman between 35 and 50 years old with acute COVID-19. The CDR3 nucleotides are TGCGCCAGCAGCCCCCGGGACATAGTAGATGGCTACACCTTC. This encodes CASSPRDIVDGYTF.